The 2 T cell receptor beta chains listed next were all sequenced from one sample in a study of Ad26.COV2.S vaccination and SARS-CoV-2 variants (dated by TCRdb to about 2021). The treatment or condition label here, explained by the study, means: about 20 received Ad26.COV2.S at low or high dose, single or two shots; 5 received placebo; per-sample allocation not given. For vaccine and placebo recipients, the sequenced repertoires came from samples collected on day 63 after the first injection. Receptor libraries were prepared by the immunoSEQ multiplex PCR assay. TCRdb limited this immuneACCESS table to in-frame rearrangements with V and J called. A share of clones is missing; checked studies link under half to unresolved V genes, and the rest is unexplained. Across this sample there are 350,000 to 500,000 clones, with roughly 89% seen only once. Around 2.6% of the sample comes from the top ten. This sample comprised peripheral blood, obtained in a trial of Ad26.COV2.S vaccine versus placebo. The source of these receptors is a person aged 18-65 years who received the Ad26.COV2.S COVID-19 vaccine or a placebo.

In this sample, this clone turned up once. The chain employs TRBV7-3 and TRBJ2-1; 7 bases match TRBD1. V trimming: 2 bases; J trimming: 4 bases; junction bases outside the gene matches: 8. Germline V CDR1 and CDR2: SGHTA, FQGTGA. The CDR3 is 16 residues long. CDR3 sequence: CASSLLPRDSYNEQFF. The CDR3 region has the DNA TGTGCCAGCAGCTTACTACCGAGGGACAGTTACAATGAGCAGTTCTTC.

The genes are TRBV20-1 and TRBJ2-2; a weak D match, TRBD1 (6 bases). V gave up 3 bases and J gave up 1 base, with 12 bases separating them. Germline assignment: CDR1 DFQATT and CDR2 SNEGSKA (reference sequence). The CDR3 has 15 amino acids. The CDR3 is CSASSGTLNTGELFF. The CDR3 DNA reads TGCAGTGCTAGTTCTGGGACACTGAACACCGGGGAGCTGTTTTTT.